The next 28 T cell receptor beta chains were all read from a single sample in a study of blood T cell repertoires in COVID-19. Clones were sequenced by immunoSEQ multiplex PCR, and TCRdb holds only the in-frame ones, with some missing. The sample has a few hundred thousand clones, around four fifths seen once. Input material: peripheral blood. All receptors derive from a woman aged 45-65 years with active or convalescent COVID-19.

The chain joins TRBV18 to TRBJ2-3; D not resolved. The CDR3 extends over 14 amino acids. Germline V gene lookup returns CDR1 KGHSH and CDR2 LQKENI. V was cut by 0 bases and J by 3 bases, with 7 bases left in between. The CDR3 DNA reads as TGTGCCAGCTCACCACCTGGCCAAACAGATACGCAGTATTTT. As protein: CASSPPGQTDTQYF.

The gene calls are TRBV5-3 and TRBJ1-5; the D gene is possibly TRBD1 (6 bases). TRBV5-3 is labeled an ORF, and its function is uncertain. Trimming stripped 4 bases from V and 0 bases from J, with 29 bases between. The CDR3 runs to 21 residues. The CDR3 region is CARSLRAVPLRTDYSNQPQHF. CDR3 coding DNA: TGTGCCAGAAGCCTCCGGGCTGTACCTCTCCGGACAGATTATAGCAATCAGCCCCAGCATTTT.

The rearrangement links TRBV12-5 to TRBJ2-1; 8 bases align to TRBD2. The junction had 4 bases not matched to a gene; V was cut back by 2 bases and J by 4 bases. The CDR3 consists of 15 residues. Germline values: CDR1 LGHNT, CDR2 FRNRAP. DNA for the CDR3: TGTGCTAGTGGTTTGACAGCGGGAGATTACAATGAGCAGTTCTTC. Translating it yields CASGLTAGDYNEQFF.

The gene calls are TRBV10-3 and TRBJ2-1, with a weak D call TRBD1 (6 bases). V lost 4 bases and J 6 bases, leaving 16 bases between the germline ends. This CDR3 has 15 amino acids. Germline CDR1 ENHRY, CDR2 SYGVKD. CDR3 sequence reads: CAISGGPLDPNEQFF. The DNA for the CDR3 is TGTGCCATCAGTGGGGGGCCACTAGACCCCAATGAGCAGTTCTTC.

This chain joins TRBV5-1 and TRBJ1-1; 7 nucleotides align to TRBD1. The junction had 11 bases not matched to a gene; V was cut back by 3 bases and J by 9 bases. The CDR3 is made up of 14 amino acids. Germline V gene sequence: CDR1 SGHRS, CDR2 YFSETQ. CDR3 nucleotides: TGCGCCAGCAGCTCCACCGGGACAGACCTTAAAGCTTTCTTT. This translates into CASSSTGTDLKAFF.

The genes are TRBV5-5 and TRBJ2-1; possibly TRBD2 for D (5 bases). Germline loops: CDR1 SGHKS, CDR2 YYEKEE (reference sequence). Trimming took off 4 bases at V and 2 bases at J, with 25 bases between the two ends. The CDR3 runs to 19 residues. The CDR3: CASSRPLGVEFGPYNEQFF. CDR3 bases: TGTGCCAGCAGCCGACCTCTGGGAGTGGAGTTCGGGCCCTACAATGAGCAGTTCTTC. The variable domain in full, completed from reference TRBV5-5 and TRBJ2-1, reads DAGVTQSPTHLIKTRGQQVTLRCSPISGHKSVSWYQQVLGQGPQFIFQYYEKEERGRGNFPDRFSARQFPNYSSELNVNALLLGDSALYLCASSRPLGVEFGPYNEQFFGPGTRLTVL.

The chain has TRBV19 and TRBJ1-5; 8 nucleotides align to TRBD1. The V gene end was trimmed by 6 bases and the J gene end by 4 bases; junction bases not matched to a gene: 8. This CDR3 contains 15 residues. The V gene's germline CDR1 is LNHDA and CDR2 SQIVND (reference sequence). The CDR3 reads CASSRTGNGNQPQHF. The CDR3 DNA is TGTGCCAGTAGCCGGACAGGGAATGGGAATCAGCCCCAGCATTTT.

V usage is TRBV7-6 and J usage is TRBJ1-4; unclear D gene. The CDR3 has 13 residues. The germline V and J ends were trimmed by 5 bases and 4 bases, with 8 bases remaining between them. CDR1 is SGHVS and CDR2 is FNYEAQ in the germline V gene. This CDR3 is CASSRVFNEKLFF. In DNA form, the CDR3 reads TGTGCCAGCAGCCGAGTTTTTAATGAAAAACTGTTTTTT.

V is TRBV14 and J is TRBJ1-2; 10 bases are shared with TRBD1. This CDR3 is built from 16 residues. J gave up 4 bases and V 4 bases, and 9 bases lay outside the gene matches. Germline assignment: CDR1 SGHDN and CDR2 FVKESK. The CDR3 reads CASSPTDRGPSYGYTF. For the CDR3, the DNA is TGTGCCAGCAGCCCTACTGACAGGGGGCCCTCCTATGGCTACACCTTC.

This clone was detected only once. This chain links TRBV7-9 with TRBJ2-1; TRBD2 agrees at 10 bases. CDR1 is SEHNR, CDR2 FQNEAQ, per germline (reference sequence). Trimming cost V 1 base and J 3 bases; bases outside gene matches: 6. CDR3 length: 17 amino acids. The CDR3 protein is CASSLGASGGNYNEQFF. CDR3 coding DNA: TGTGCCAGCAGCTTAGGGGCTAGCGGGGGAAACTACAATGAGCAGTTCTTC.

The chain couples TRBV7-9 to TRBJ1-6, with TRBD1 matching over 8 bases. The CDR3 consists of 14 residues. Germline V gene lookup returns CDR1 SEHNR and CDR2 FQNEAQ (reference sequence). Unmatched junction bases numbered 3, after V lost 3 bases and J lost 8 bases. The CDR3 protein is CASSFQGADSPLHF. The CDR3 DNA reads TGTGCCAGCAGCTTTCAGGGGGCGGATTCACCCCTCCACTTT. The full variable domain, rest sourced from reference TRBV7-9 and TRBJ1-6, is DTGVSQNPRHKITKRGQNVTFRCDPISEHNRLYWYRQTLGQGPEFLTYFQNEAQLEKSRLLSDRFSAERPKGSFSTLEIQRTEQGDSAMYLCASSFQGADSPLHFGNGTRLTVT.

The V and J genes are TRBV18 and TRBJ1-6; D is unresolved. V lost 6 bases to trimming and J lost 10 bases, with 10 bases between them. The germline V gene has CDR1 KGHSH and CDR2 LQKENI. This CDR3 is built from 12 residues. This CDR3 reads CASSRPRSPLHF. In DNA, the CDR3 is TGTGCCAGCTCCCGTCCGAGGTCACCCCTCCACTTT.

A single count supports this clone. The chain joins TRBV24-1 to TRBJ2-2; maybe TRBD1 (5 bases). Germline CDR1 and CDR2: KGHDR and SFDVKD. The CDR3 is made up of 13 amino acids. Trimming took off 4 bases at V and 7 bases at J, with 9 bases between the two ends. For the CDR3, the DNA is TGTGCCACCAGTGAACCAGGGTACGGGGAGCTGTTTTTT. As protein: CATSEPGYGELFF.

This chain uses TRBV12-3 or TRBV12-4 with TRBJ1-2; D gene unclear. This CDR3 has 13 residues. The V gene lost 3 bases and the J gene lost 4 bases, with 9 bases spanning the gap. The DNA of the CDR3 is TGTGCCAGCAGTTTGAGCGTCGGCTATGGCTACACCTTC. The encoded protein is CASSLSVGYGYTF.

There are a few counts of this clone. The sample holds other DNA sequences that translate to the same CDR3. The chain uses TRBV2 and TRBJ2-7; D call uncertain. V lost 5 bases, J lost 2 bases, and 7 bases lay in between. CDR1 and CDR2 (germline): SNHLY, FYNNEI. The CDR3 spans 12 residues. The CDR3 spells CASSLQAYEQYF. The CDR3 DNA reads TGTGCCAGCAGTCTTCAGGCCTACGAGCAGTACTTC.

The chain carries TRBV10-3 and TRBJ1-2; the match to TRBD1 covers 11 bases. Trimming cost V 6 bases and J 8 bases; bases outside gene matches: 5. Per germline, CDR1 ENHRY and CDR2 SYGVKD. This CDR3 region has 13 residues. CDR3 sequence: CAIRDRGLTGYTF. As DNA, the CDR3 is TGTGCCATCAGGGACAGGGGGCTGACGGGCTACACCTTC.

The V gene is TRBV30, the J gene TRBJ2-7; TRBD2 matches 9 bases. Germline V gives CDR1 GTSNPN, CDR2 SVGIG (reference sequence). V gave up 0 bases and J gave up 6 bases; unmatched junction bases: 9. The CDR3 loop spans 15 amino acids. Here the CDR3 reads CAWSVRASGKREQYF. The CDR3 DNA follows: TGTGCCTGGAGTGTAAGGGCTAGCGGGAAACGCGAGCAGTACTTC.

The V and J genes are TRBV12-3 or TRBV12-4 and TRBJ1-1, with 7 bases aligning to TRBD1. CDR3 length: 12 residues. Losses at the gene ends were 6 bases for V and 11 bases for J; bases not matched to a gene: 9. CDR3 in amino acids: CASSLTGDGAFF. The CDR3 nucleotides read TGTGCCAGCAGCCTTACAGGGGATGGGGCTTTCTTT.

The chain is built from TRBV29-1 and TRBJ1-4; 10 bases agree with TRBD1. V lost 6 bases, J lost 11 bases, and 15 bases stayed unmatched. The CDR3 is 15 residues long. Per the germline V gene, CDR1 is SQVTM and CDR2 is ANQGSEA. CDR3: CSVAESGTGVGKLFF. CDR3 in DNA: TGCAGCGTCGCCGAATCCGGGACAGGGGTCGGCAAACTGTTTTTT.

The chain joins TRBV18 to TRBJ2-1; TRBD2 aligns across 7 bases. This CDR3 is built from 13 residues. Trimming at V came to 6 bases and at J to 6 bases, leaving 5 bases not matched to a gene. Germline assignment: CDR1 KGHSH and CDR2 LQKENI. The CDR3 nucleotides read TGTGCCAGCTCGTCATCTAGCGGCAATGAGCAGTTCTTC. It codes for CASSSSSGNEQFF. Supplemented by reference TRBV18 and TRBJ2-1, the full variable domain reads NAGVMQNPRHLVRRRGQEARLRCSPMKGHSHVYWYRQLPEEGLKFMVYLQKENIIDESGMPKERFSAEFPKEGPSILRIQQVVRGDSAAYFCASSSSSGNEQFFGPGTRLTVL.

The chain is built from TRBV3-1 (or the pseudogene TRBV3-2) and TRBJ2-6, with D hard to call. The CDR3 covers 15 residues. Trimming removed 1 base from V and 2 bases from J, with 6 bases in between. CDR1 and CDR2 (germline): LGHDT, YNNKEL (reference sequence). The CDR3 bases are TGTGCCAGCAGCCAAGGAGGTCCTGGGGCCAACGTCCTGACTTTC. This sequence encodes CASSQGGPGANVLTF.

The rearrangement links TRBV3-1 (or the pseudogene TRBV3-2) to TRBJ2-3; maybe TRBD2 (5 bases). The CDR3 sequence is 12 residues long. Trimming cost V 0 bases and J 9 bases, with 7 bases left between them. CDR1 is LGHDT, CDR2 YNNKEL, per germline (reference sequence). CDR3 coding DNA: TGTGCCAGCAGCCAAGACGGGATGACGCAGTATTTT. Translated, it gives CASSQDGMTQYF.

The V and J genes are TRBV9 and TRBJ2-1; 9 bases are a match to TRBD2. The germline V gene has CDR1 SGDLS and CDR2 YYNGEE. The ends lost 5 bases at V and 4 bases at J; junction bases unmatched: 10. The CDR3 is 16 amino acids. In DNA form, the CDR3 reads TGTGCCAGCAGTGCGTCACTAGCGGGCCTTTACAATGAGCAGTTCTTC. Its protein product is CASSASLAGLYNEQFF.

The J gene is TRBJ2-7, the V gene TRBV4-1; 7 bases map to TRBD2. The CDR3 totals 14 residues. With V trimmed by 6 bases and J by 3 bases, 8 bases remained unmatched. Per germline, CDR1 MGHRA and CDR2 YSYEKL. The CDR3 region has the DNA TGCGCCAGCAGTGTCCAGCGGGAAGGCTACGAGCAGTACTTC. Amino acid sequence: CASSVQREGYEQYF.

This chain links TRBV3-1 (or the pseudogene TRBV3-2) with TRBJ1-5; D gene uncertain. The V gene lost 1 base and the J gene lost 1 base, with 5 bases spanning the gap. The germline gives CDR1 LGHDT, CDR2 YNNKEL (reference sequence). The CDR3 runs 14 residues. The CDR3 region has the DNA TGTGCCAGCAGCCAAGGAGGCAGCAATCAGCCCCAGCATTTT. This translates into CASSQGGSNQPQHF.

V and J are TRBV29-1 and TRBJ1-5; 10 nucleotides match TRBD1. The CDR3 is 13 residues long. V was clipped by 6 bases and J by 5 bases; unmatched bases: 4. Germline CDR1 SQVTM, CDR2 ANQGSEA. For the CDR3, the DNA is TGCAGCGTGGGACAGGGGACCCATCAGCCCCAGCATTTT. It yields the protein CSVGQGTHQPQHF.

This rearrangement joins TRBV2 to TRBJ1-1; 9 bases align to TRBD1. Germline values: CDR1 SNHLY, CDR2 FYNNEI. The V and J ends lost 8 bases and 2 bases, in that order; junction bases with no gene match: 6. The CDR3 spans 14 residues. The CDR3 loop is CASSSDRGNTEAFF. For the CDR3, the DNA is TGTGCCAGCTCCTCGGACAGGGGAAACACTGAAGCTTTCTTT.

The chain couples TRBV30 to TRBJ1-3, with D tentatively TRBD1 (5 bases). With 3 bases removed from V and 4 bases from J, the gap between germline ends came to 7 bases. The CDR3 has 12 amino acids. Germline CDR1 and CDR2: GTSNPN and SVGIG (reference sequence). The DNA for the CDR3 is TGTGCCTGGAGGGGGCCGGGAAACACCATATATTTT. Protein product: CAWRGPGNTIYF.